This TCR beta chain was identified during a study of cytomegalovirus exposure and HLA in healthy donors. Whole-study context: When just under 400 donors were genotyped, roughly 82% of them were found to fall in the Caucasian-associated ancestry cluster. General study results and limits: Association of a missense DCLRE1C variant with TCR beta V- and J-gene trimming was reported in a later analysis. It was confirmed in vitro that three of the CMV-associated chains were specific for CMV antigens. The authors listed 150 to 200 TCR beta chains as cytomegalovirus-associated.

Primers for the PCR totalled 60 Vbeta and 13 Jbeta. Data came from immunoSEQ multiplex PCR; TCRdb stores just in-frame clones and leaves some out. This sample has some 200,000 clones, with more than 75% found just once. The V gene lost 6 bases and the J gene lost 0 bases, with 9 bases spanning the gap. Germline V CDR1 and CDR2: MNHEY, SMNVEV (reference sequence). The CDR3 extends over 13 amino acids. With regard to this clone: The antigen is unknown.

The sequence was obtained from a woman aged 40 to 50 in good health and CMV-seronegative. The sequencing sample was made of PBMCs. This chain joins TRBV27 and TRBJ2-7, with D hard to call. The CDR3 DNA reads TGTGCCAGCAGCCCCCGGAGCTCCTACGAGCAGTACTTC. It yields the protein CASSPRSSYEQYF.